The TCR beta chain described here comes from a study of identical twins. General observations from the study: Memory repertoires lacked the insertion deficit that abundant cord blood beta clonotypes showed. One should note that invariant MAIT and iNKT cells could partly confound zero-insertion analyses.

A single record per CDR3 protein comes from TCRdb applying MiXCR to the 5' RACE reads. The table records about 100,000 distinct CDR3 sequences, roughly 6% of them present only once. In this sample, this clonotype turned up many times. The antigen is undetermined. The TCR comes from a woman aged 45-60 years in good health. The sample comprised memory T cells sorted from blood.

The CDR3 bases are TGTGCCACCAGCCGCCGGACCTCCCCAAGCTCCTACAATGAGCAGTTCTTC. The encoded protein is CATSRRTSPSSYNEQFF. The chain couples TRBV15 to TRBJ2-1; D remains ambiguous. The V end was cut by 5 bases, the J end by 0 bases, with 17 bases between. This CDR3 region has 17 residues. CDR1 is LNHNV, CDR2 YYDKDF, per germline (reference sequence).